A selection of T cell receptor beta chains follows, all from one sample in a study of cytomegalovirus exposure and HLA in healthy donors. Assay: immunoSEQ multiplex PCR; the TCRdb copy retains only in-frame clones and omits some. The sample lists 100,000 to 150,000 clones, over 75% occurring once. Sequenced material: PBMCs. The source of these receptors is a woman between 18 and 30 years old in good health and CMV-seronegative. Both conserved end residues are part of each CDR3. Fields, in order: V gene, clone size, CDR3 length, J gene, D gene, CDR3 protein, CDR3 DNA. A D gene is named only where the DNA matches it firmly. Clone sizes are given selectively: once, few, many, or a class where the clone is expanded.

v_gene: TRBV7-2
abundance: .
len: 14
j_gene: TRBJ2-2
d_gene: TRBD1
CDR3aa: CASSRKTGPGELFF
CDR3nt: TGTGCCAGCAGCCGAAAGACAGGGCCCGGGGAGCTGTTTTTT

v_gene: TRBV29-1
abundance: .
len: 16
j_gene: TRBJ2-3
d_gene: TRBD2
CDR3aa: CSVAGLAGVSTDTQYF
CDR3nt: TGCAGCGTAGCTGGACTAGCGGGAGTGAGTACAGATACGCAGTATTTT

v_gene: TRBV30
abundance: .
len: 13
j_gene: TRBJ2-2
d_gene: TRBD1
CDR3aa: CAGDRGNTGELFF
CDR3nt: TGTGCTGGGGACAGGGGGAACACCGGGGAGCTGTTTTTT

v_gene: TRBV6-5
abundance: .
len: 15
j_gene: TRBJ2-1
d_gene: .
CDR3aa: CASSYGGLRLDEQFF
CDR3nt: TGTGCCAGCAGTTACGGAGGACTAAGGTTGGATGAGCAGTTCTTC

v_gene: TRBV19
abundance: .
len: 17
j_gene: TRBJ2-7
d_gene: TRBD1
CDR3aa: CASSIAHGTGTSYEQYF
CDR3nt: TGTGCCAGTAGTATAGCTCACGGGACAGGGACTTCCTACGAGCAGTACTTC

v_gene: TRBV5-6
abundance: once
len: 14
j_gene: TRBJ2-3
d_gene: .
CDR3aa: CASSLDRYTDTQYF
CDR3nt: TGTGCCAGCAGCTTGGACAGATACACAGATACGCAGTATTTT

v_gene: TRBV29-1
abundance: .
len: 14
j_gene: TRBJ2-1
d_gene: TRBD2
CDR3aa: CSLKTSGDYNEQFF
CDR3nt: TGCAGCCTGAAGACTAGCGGGGACTACAATGAGCAGTTCTTC

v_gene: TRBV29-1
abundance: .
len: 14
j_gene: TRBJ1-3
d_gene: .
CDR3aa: CSVVDRGLGNTIYF
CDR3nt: TGCAGCGTTGTGGACCGGGGACTGGGAAACACCATATATTTT

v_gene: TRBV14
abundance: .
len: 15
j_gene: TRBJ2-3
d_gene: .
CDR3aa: CASRKYGGPSDTQYF
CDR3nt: TGTGCCAGCAGAAAATACGGGGGGCCCTCAGATACGCAGTATTTT

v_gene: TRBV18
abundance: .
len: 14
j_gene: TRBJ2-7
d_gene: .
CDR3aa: CASSPGDSGYEQYF
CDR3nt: TGTGCCAGCTCACCAGGGGACTCTGGGTACGAGCAGTACTTC

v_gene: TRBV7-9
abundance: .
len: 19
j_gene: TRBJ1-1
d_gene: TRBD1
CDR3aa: CASSLTRTGKNVWVTEAFF
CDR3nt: TGTGCCAGCAGCTTAACCCGGACAGGGAAGAACGTCTGGGTCACTGAAGCTTTCTTT

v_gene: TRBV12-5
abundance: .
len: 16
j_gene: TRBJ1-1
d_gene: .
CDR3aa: CASGWTGGVIGTEAFF
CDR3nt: TGTGCTAGTGGTTGGACGGGGGGCGTTATTGGGACTGAAGCTTTCTTT

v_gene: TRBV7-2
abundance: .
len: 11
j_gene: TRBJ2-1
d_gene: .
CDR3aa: CASSFYDEQFF
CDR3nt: TGTGCCAGCAGCTTCTACGATGAGCAGTTCTTC

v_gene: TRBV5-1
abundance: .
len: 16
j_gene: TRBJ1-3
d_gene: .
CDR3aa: CASTGDTLDSGNTIYF
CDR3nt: TGCGCCAGCACCGGCGACACGTTAGATTCTGGAAACACCATATATTTT

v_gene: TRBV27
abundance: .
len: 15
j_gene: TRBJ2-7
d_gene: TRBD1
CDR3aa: CASRPGQGLLHEQYF
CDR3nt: TGTGCCAGCAGACCTGGACAGGGACTTCTCCACGAGCAGTACTTC

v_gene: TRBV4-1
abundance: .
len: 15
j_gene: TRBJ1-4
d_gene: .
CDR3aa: CASSQTGATNEKLFF
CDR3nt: TGCGCCAGCAGCCAGACGGGTGCAACTAATGAAAAACTGTTTTTT

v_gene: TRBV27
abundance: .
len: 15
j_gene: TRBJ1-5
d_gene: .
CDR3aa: CASRPGLENNQPQHF
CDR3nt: TGTGCCAGCAGACCTGGGTTGGAGAACAATCAGCCCCAGCATTTT